This T cell receptor beta chain comes out of a study of blood T cells in healthy people across ages. From germline, CDR1 is SGHDT and CDR2 YYEEEE. The ends were cut back, 2 bases at V and 4 bases at J, with 8 bases in the middle. This CDR3 is 13 amino acids long. Next came a second PCR, run for roughly 7 to 12 cycles, which used a sample-barcoded 5' primer along with a J-beta primer mix. No fewer than 3 million CDR3-containing paired-end reads came from each sample. In TCRdb, the 5' RACE reads were re-called with MiXCR into one record per CDR3 protein. This table has approximately 850,000 distinct CDR3 sequences, 55% to 70% appearing once.

This clonotype originated in a young man in good health. Material for sequencing was blood. This chain uses TRBV5-6 with TRBJ2-3; D is unclear. The CDR3 nucleotides are TGTGCCAGCAGCTTCGATTTTTCAGATACGCAGTATTTT. It codes for CASSFDFSDTQYF.